The following is a T cell receptor (beta chain) sequence with its context. What it binds is unknown. The study drew donors from healthy Caucasian individuals in Russia aged roughly 6 to 90. The use of a sample-barcoded 5' primer and a J-beta primer mix characterized a second PCR of about 7 to 12 cycles. TCRdb re-derived calls from the 5' RACE reads in MiXCR, one entry per CDR3 protein. Here the sample spans some 1,800,000 distinct CDR3 sequences, more than 35% being singletons. This entry belongs to a study of blood T cells in healthy people across ages. Regarding the study as a whole: In the absence of known donor CMV status, changes in expanded clonotypes were possibly confounded.

The germline V gene encodes CDR1 SGHRS and CDR2 YFSETQ. This CDR3 has 18 residues. The source material was blood. This chain uses TRBV5-1 with TRBJ2-7, with D tentatively TRBD1 or TRBD2 (6 bases each). With the DNA end fitting TRBJ2-5 better, the J assignment may be wrong. This TCR came from a human donor in good health. The CDR3 reads CASSLGLRDTTIEETQYF. The CDR3 DNA follows: TGCGCCAGCAGCCTGGGACTTCGGGACACTACTATTGAGGAGACCCAGTACTTC.